The 27 T cell receptor beta chains below were found in one sample sequenced in a study of blood T cell repertoires in COVID-19. This table comes from immunoSEQ multiplex PCR, and its TCRdb copy is limited to in-frame clones, with some not included. Of under 500,000 clones in the sample, approximately 90% were seen once. The sequenced sample consisted of PBMCs or T cells enriched from blood (not recorded which). These receptors originate from a woman aged 18-29 years with acute COVID-19.

The CDR3 DNA reads TGTGCCAGTAAACCGACATTCTCCTACGAGCAGTACTTC. Translation: CASKPTFSYEQYF. The rearrangement joins TRBV19 to TRBJ2-7; the D is unclear. Germline values: CDR1 LNHDA, CDR2 SQIVND (reference sequence). This CDR3 spans 13 amino acids. The V end lost 7 bases, the J end lost 0 bases, and 10 bases lay between the germline ends.

The genes are TRBV19 and TRBJ1-6; TRBD1 might be the D (5 bases). Trimming cost V 4 bases and J 7 bases, with 11 bases left between them. The V gene's germline CDR1 is LNHDA and CDR2 SQIVND (reference sequence). The CDR3 runs to 14 residues. The CDR3 here is CASSTETENSPLHF. The CDR3 nucleotides are TGTGCCAGTAGTACAGAGACAGAGAATTCACCCCTCCACTTT. Supplemented by reference TRBV19 and TRBJ1-6, the full variable domain reads DGGITQSPKYLFRKEGQNVTLSCEQNLNHDAMYWYRQDPGQGLRLIYYSQIVNDFQKGDIAEGYSVSREKKESFPLTVTSAQKNPTAFYLCASSTETENSPLHFGNGTRLTVT.

In its sample, this clone was seen a few times. V and J are TRBV28 and TRBJ1-2, with a possible D match to TRBD1 (6 bases). The CDR3 has 11 residues. V was cut by 5 bases and J by 8 bases, with 9 bases left in between. Germline-derived CDR1 and CDR2 are MDHEN and SYDVKM. Written as DNA, the CDR3 is TGTGCCAGCAGTAACAGGGACGGCTACACCTTC. Protein product: CASSNRDGYTF.

Concerning this clone itself: Other DNA sequences in the same sample also yield this CDR3. V gene TRBV28 combines with J gene TRBJ2-7; D call uncertain. V shed 6 bases and J shed 3 bases, with 6 bases lying between them. CDR1 MDHEN and CDR2 SYDVKM come from the germline V gene. The length of the CDR3 is 11 residues. The CDR3, as DNA: TGTGCCAGCAGCCTGCGCTACGAGCAGTACTTC. Translated, it gives CASSLRYEQYF.

This sequence joins TRBV20-1 and TRBJ1-2, with no clear D. CDR3 size: 11 residues. Trimming stripped 1 base from V and 6 bases from J, with 6 bases between. In germline, CDR1 is DFQATT, CDR2 SNEGSKA (reference sequence). Here the CDR3 reads CSARGTDGYTF. CDR3 nucleotide sequence: TGCAGTGCTAGAGGTACTGATGGCTACACCTTC.

The chain couples TRBV9 to TRBJ2-2, with TRBD1 identical over 8 bases. This CDR3 is built from 14 residues. With V trimmed by 4 bases and J by 6 bases, 5 bases remained unmatched. In germline, CDR1 is SGDLS, CDR2 YYNGEE. In nucleotides, the CDR3 is TGTGCCAGCAGCCCGTCGACAGGGGCCGGGGAGCTGTTTTTT. Amino acids: CASSPSTGAGELFF.

The J gene is TRBJ2-7, the V gene TRBV7-9; D call uncertain. Looked up from germline, CDR1 is SEHNR and CDR2 is FQNEAQ (reference sequence). The CDR3 consists of 14 residues. Trimming removed 1 base from V and 4 bases from J, with 11 bases in between. CDR3 coding DNA: TGTGCCAGCAGCTTAGGCGTTCTCCTTTACGAGCAGTACTTC. It is translated as CASSLGVLLYEQYF. Full variable domain (missing parts from reference TRBV7-9 and TRBJ2-7): DTGVSQNPRHKITKRGQNVTFRCDPISEHNRLYWYRQTLGQGPEFLTYFQNEAQLEKSRLLSDRFSAERPKGSFSTLEIQRTEQGDSAMYLCASSLGVLLYEQYFGPGTRLTVT.

This chain links TRBV6-5 with TRBJ2-7; 12 positions agree with TRBD1. The length of the CDR3 is 14 residues. J lost 9 bases, V lost 7 bases, and 10 bases had no gene match. CDR1 MNHEY and CDR2 SVGAGI come from the germline V gene. In DNA, the CDR3 is TGTGCCAGCACCCAAGGGACAGGGGGCGCCGTGCAGTACTTC. It is translated as CASTQGTGGAVQYF.

This clone was found once. V and J are TRBV11-2 and TRBJ2-7; the D is unclear. V was shortened by 2 bases and J by 1 base, with 6 bases between the two germline ends. The length of the CDR3 is 13 residues. Per the germline V gene, CDR1 is SGHAT and CDR2 is FQNNGV. The CDR3 bases are TGTGCCAGCAGCTTAACAAAATCCTACGAGCAGTACTTC. Its protein is CASSLTKSYEQYF.

The chain employs TRBV7-3 and TRBJ1-1; D may be TRBD1 (5 bases). This CDR3 region has 13 residues. Trimming took 5 bases from V and 10 from J, leaving 17 bases between them. Germline CDR1 reads SGHTA; CDR2 reads FQGTGA. CDR3 amino acids: CASSRDSRGVAFF. The CDR3 region has the DNA TGTGCCAGCAGCCGTGACAGTCGGGGGGTAGCTTTCTTT.

The J gene is TRBJ2-3, the V gene TRBV6-5; 7 bases fit TRBD2. The V gene end was trimmed by 6 bases and the J gene end by 1 base; junction bases not matched to a gene: 7. Germline V gene lookup returns CDR1 MNHEY and CDR2 SVGAGI. The CDR3 extends over 15 amino acids. CDR3 coding DNA: TGTGCCAGCAGCCGACTAGCTGATCGCACAGATACGCAGTATTTT. Translation gives CASSRLADRTDTQYF.

This clone showed up just once. The chain carries TRBV6-1 and TRBJ1-1; D is undetermined. With 3 bases removed from V and 7 bases from J, the gap between germline ends came to 3 bases. The V gene's germline CDR1 is MNHNS and CDR2 SASEGT. The CDR3 is 10 residues long. CDR3 bases: TGTGCCAGCAGTGAGTATGAAGCTTTCTTT. This sequence encodes CASSEYEAFF.

J is TRBJ2-7 and V is TRBV15; 7 nucleotides line up with TRBD2. The germline gives CDR1 LNHNV, CDR2 YYDKDF (reference sequence). V lost 3 bases to trimming and J lost 0 bases; unmatched junction nucleotides: 5. The CDR3 is 15 residues long. In nucleotides, the CDR3 is TGTGCCACCAGCAGGGGTGGGGGGGGCTCCTACGAGCAGTACTTC. It is translated as CATSRGGGGSYEQYF.

The chain employs TRBV27 and TRBJ1-1, with a tentative D call TRBD1 (6 bases). The V end was cut by 6 bases, the J end by 2 bases, with 13 bases between. Germline values: CDR1 MNHEY, CDR2 SMNVEV (reference sequence). This CDR3 spans 14 amino acids. The CDR3 here is CASSDDRFNTEAFF. CDR3 DNA sequence: TGTGCCAGCAGCGATGACAGGTTCAACACTGAAGCTTTCTTT.

CDR3: CASSLGYRIINTEAFF. DNA for the CDR3: TGTGCCAGCAGCTTAGGATACAGAATAATAAACACTGAAGCTTTCTTT. This chain connects TRBV7-2 to TRBJ1-1; D gene ambiguous. The germline V and J ends were trimmed by 1 base and 2 bases, with 14 bases remaining between them. CDR3 size: 16 residues. In germline, CDR1 is SGHTA, CDR2 FQGNSA.

The DNA of the CDR3 is TGTGCCAGCAGCTTACAGGGGGCGCCGGGCACAGATACGCAGTATTTT. Translation: CASSLQGAPGTDTQYF. The chain is built from TRBV7-9 and TRBJ2-3; 8 bases are a match to TRBD1. Germline-derived CDR1 and CDR2 are SEHNR and FQNEAQ (reference sequence). With 2 bases clipped from V and 1 base from J, the junction kept 5 bases outside the gene matches. The CDR3 runs 16 residues. Using reference TRBV7-9 and TRBJ2-3 for the parts outside the CDR3, the full variable domain is DTGVSQNPRHKITKRGQNVTFRCDPISEHNRLYWYRQTLGQGPEFLTYFQNEAQLEKSRLLSDRFSAERPKGSFSTLEIQRTEQGDSAMYLCASSLQGAPGTDTQYFGPGTRLTVL.

This sequence joins TRBV24-1 and TRBJ2-5; possible D gene TRBD1, 5 bases. Trimming took 5 bases from V and 5 from J, leaving 11 bases between them. This CDR3 is built from 13 residues. CDR1 and CDR2 from the germline V gene are KGHDR and SFDVKD. DNA for the CDR3: TGTGCCACCAGTGCTCAGGGCCGGGAGACCCAGTACTTC. It encodes CATSAQGRETQYF.

The rearrangement uses TRBV7-2 and TRBJ1-6; TRBD1 is a possible D gene (6 bases). CDR1 and CDR2 (germline): SGHTA, FQGNSA. The V and J ends lost 0 bases and 7 bases respectively, with 13 bases between them. This CDR3 is built from 16 residues. The CDR3 region is CASSLAPGRGNSPLHF. The CDR3, as DNA: TGTGCCAGCAGCTTAGCCCCAGGCAGGGGAAATTCACCCCTCCACTTT. The variable domain in full, with the rest retrieved from reference TRBV7-2 and TRBJ1-6, is GAGVSQSPSNKVTEKGKDVELRCDPISGHTALYWYRQSLGQGLEFLIYFQGNSAPDKSGLPSDRFSAERTGGSVSTLTIQRTQQEDSAVYLCASSLAPGRGNSPLHFGNGTRLTVT.

The CDR3 region is CAWSVLAGAGEQYF. CDR3 DNA sequence: TGTGCCTGGAGTGTACTGGCGGGAGCTGGCGAGCAGTACTTC. The chain has TRBV30 and TRBJ2-7, with 7 bases lining up with TRBD2. Germline lookup yields CDR1 GTSNPN and CDR2 SVGIG (reference sequence). V was pared by 0 bases and J by 6 bases, with 8 bases of the junction left unmatched. The CDR3 is 14 residues long.

This clone was detected only a few times. The chain links TRBV20-1 to TRBJ1-6; the match to TRBD1 covers 10 bases. V shed 3 bases, J shed 7 bases, and the junction held 6 bases outside the gene matches. The CDR3 sequence is 15 residues long. The germline V gene has CDR1 DFQATT and CDR2 SNEGSKA (reference sequence). CDR3 nucleotide sequence: TGCAGTGCTAGTAGAGGACAGGGGGGAAATTCACCCCTCCACTTT. Translating gives CSASRGQGGNSPLHF.

This sequence joins TRBV29-1 and TRBJ1-2; 7 nucleotides agree with TRBD1. Looked up from germline, CDR1 is SQVTM and CDR2 is ANQGSEA. Trimming at V came to 6 bases and at J to 2 bases, leaving 9 bases not matched to a gene. This CDR3 comprises 14 residues. CDR3 nucleotide sequence: TGCAGCGTGCGGGACAGACTGACGAACTATGGCTACACCTTC. This encodes CSVRDRLTNYGYTF.

This clone was seen many times. V usage is TRBV27 and J usage is TRBJ1-2; perhaps TRBD1 as D (5 bases). CDR1 and CDR2 (germline): MNHEY, SMNVEV (reference sequence). The CDR3 runs to 16 residues. The V end was cut by 1 base, the J end by 0 bases, with 12 bases between. CDR3 protein: CASSLYGTGSNYGYTF. In DNA, the CDR3 is TGTGCCAGCAGTTTATATGGCACAGGTTCTAACTATGGCTACACCTTC.

The chain uses TRBV18 and TRBJ1-6, with D possibly TRBD1 on 5 matching bases. Germline V gene lookup returns CDR1 KGHSH and CDR2 LQKENI. This CDR3 spans 17 amino acids. Trimming took off 2 bases at V and 3 bases at J, with 14 bases between the two ends. In nucleotides, the CDR3 is TGTGCCAGCTCACCAATGGAGGGGAGGAACTATAATTCACCCCTCCACTTT. Protein sequence: CASSPMEGRNYNSPLHF.

The J gene is TRBJ1-1, the V gene TRBV6-5, with D possibly matching TRBD1 (5 bases). This CDR3 region has 14 residues. Germline CDR1 MNHEY, CDR2 SVGAGI. Trimming removed 6 bases at V and 5 bases at J, with 16 bases between. The CDR3: CASSPTTGGTEAFF. The DNA of the CDR3 is TGTGCCAGCAGCCCGACTACTGGGGGGACTGAAGCTTTCTTT.

This clone was picked up one time. V gene TRBV2 combines with J gene TRBJ2-4, with TRBD1 as a possible D gene (6 bases). The CDR3 sequence is 13 residues long. Per the germline V gene, CDR1 is SNHLY and CDR2 is FYNNEI. Trimming removed 8 bases at V and 5 bases at J, with 13 bases between. CDR3 nucleotide sequence: TGTGCCAGCGGATCAGGGGAACAAAACATTCAGTACTTC. Translating gives CASGSGEQNIQYF.

The chain uses TRBV5-1 and TRBJ1-3; D not resolved. The germline V gene encodes CDR1 SGHRS and CDR2 YFSETQ. The CDR3 spans 18 residues. The V and J ends lost 0 bases and 0 bases respectively, with 16 bases between them. The DNA for the CDR3 is TGCGCCAGCAGCTTGGCCACTCACCGGGTCAGCTCTGGAAACACCATATATTTT. Encoded protein: CASSLATHRVSSGNTIYF.

This chain links TRBV5-1 with TRBJ1-2; TRBD1 matches 7 bases. CDR1 and CDR2 from the germline V gene are SGHRS and YFSETQ. The junction had 10 bases not matched to a gene; V was cut back by 3 bases and J by 8 bases. This CDR3 comprises 14 residues. The CDR3 coding sequence is TGCGCCAGCAGCTCCCGACAGGGTCTGGAAGGCTACACCTTC. It codes for CASSSRQGLEGYTF.